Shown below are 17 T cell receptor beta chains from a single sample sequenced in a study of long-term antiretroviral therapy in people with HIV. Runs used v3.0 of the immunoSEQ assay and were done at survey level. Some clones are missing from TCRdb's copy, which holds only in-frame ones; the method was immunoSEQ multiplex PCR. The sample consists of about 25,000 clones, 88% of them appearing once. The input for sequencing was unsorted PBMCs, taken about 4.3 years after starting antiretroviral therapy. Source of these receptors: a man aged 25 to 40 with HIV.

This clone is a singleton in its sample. Here the CDR3 DNA reads TGCGCCAGCAGCCCCCTCTGGGGCTCCTTTATGAACACTGAAGCTTTCTTT. Translated, it gives CASSPLWGSFMNTEAFF. The chain links TRBV4-1 to TRBJ1-1; tentative D call: TRBD1 (5 bases). Trimming removed 4 bases from V and 0 bases from J, with 18 bases in between. The CDR3 spans 17 residues. Germline assignment: CDR1 MGHRA and CDR2 YSYEKL.

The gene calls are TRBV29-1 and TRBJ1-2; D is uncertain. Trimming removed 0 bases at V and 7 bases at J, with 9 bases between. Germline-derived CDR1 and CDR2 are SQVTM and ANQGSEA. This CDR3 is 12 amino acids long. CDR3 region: CSVEDYPGGYTF. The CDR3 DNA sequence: TGCAGCGTTGAAGATTATCCGGGTGGCTACACCTTC.

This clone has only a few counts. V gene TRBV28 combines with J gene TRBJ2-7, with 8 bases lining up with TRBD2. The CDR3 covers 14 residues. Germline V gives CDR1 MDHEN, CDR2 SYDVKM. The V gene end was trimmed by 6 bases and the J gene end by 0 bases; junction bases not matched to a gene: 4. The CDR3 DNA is TGTGCCAGCAGGCTAGCGGGTAACTCCTACGAGCAGTACTTC. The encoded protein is CASRLAGNSYEQYF.

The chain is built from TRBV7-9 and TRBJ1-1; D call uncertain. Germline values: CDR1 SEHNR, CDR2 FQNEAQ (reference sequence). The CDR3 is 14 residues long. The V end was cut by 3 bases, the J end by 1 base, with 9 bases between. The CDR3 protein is CASSLYEGNTEAFF. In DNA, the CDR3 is TGTGCCAGCAGCTTGTACGAAGGGAACACTGAAGCTTTCTTT.

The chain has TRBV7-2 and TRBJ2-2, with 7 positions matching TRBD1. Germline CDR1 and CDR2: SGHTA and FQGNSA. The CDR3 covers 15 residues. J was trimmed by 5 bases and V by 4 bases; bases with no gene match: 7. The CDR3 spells CASSSPKQGTGELFF. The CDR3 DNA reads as TGTGCCAGCAGCTCCCCGAAACAGGGGACCGGGGAGCTGTTTTTT.

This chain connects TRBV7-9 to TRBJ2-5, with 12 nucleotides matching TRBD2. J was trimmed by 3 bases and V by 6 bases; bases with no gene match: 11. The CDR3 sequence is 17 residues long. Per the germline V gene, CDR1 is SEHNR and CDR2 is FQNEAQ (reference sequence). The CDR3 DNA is TGTGCCAGCAGGAGAGAGGACTCTAGCGGGAGGGAAGAGACCCAGTACTTC. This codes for CASRREDSSGREETQYF.

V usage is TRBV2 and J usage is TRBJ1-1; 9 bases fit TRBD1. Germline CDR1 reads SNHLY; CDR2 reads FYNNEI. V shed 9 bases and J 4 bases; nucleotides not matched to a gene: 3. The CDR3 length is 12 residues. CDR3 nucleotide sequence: TGTGCCAGACAGGGGGCAGGCACTGAAGCTTTCTTT. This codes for CARQGAGTEAFF.

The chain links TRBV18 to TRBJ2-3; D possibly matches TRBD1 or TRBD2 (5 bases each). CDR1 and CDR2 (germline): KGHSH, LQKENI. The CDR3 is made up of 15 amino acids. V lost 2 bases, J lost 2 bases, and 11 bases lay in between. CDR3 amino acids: CASSPSGTFTDTQYF. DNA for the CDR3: TGTGCCAGCTCACCATCCGGGACCTTCACAGATACGCAGTATTTT.

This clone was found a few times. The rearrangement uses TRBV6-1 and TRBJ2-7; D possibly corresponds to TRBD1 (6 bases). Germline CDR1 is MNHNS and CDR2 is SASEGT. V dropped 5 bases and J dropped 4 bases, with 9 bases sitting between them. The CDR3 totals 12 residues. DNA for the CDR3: TGTGCCAGCAGTCATGGACAGTACGAGCAGTACTTC. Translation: CASSHGQYEQYF.

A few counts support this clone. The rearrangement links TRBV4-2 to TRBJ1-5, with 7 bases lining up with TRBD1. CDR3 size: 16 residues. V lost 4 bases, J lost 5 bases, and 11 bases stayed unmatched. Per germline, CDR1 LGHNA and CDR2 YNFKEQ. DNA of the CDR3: TGTGCCAGCAGCCCTTACTGGGACAGATCCTATCAGCCCCAGCATTTT. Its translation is CASSPYWDRSYQPQHF.

The CDR3 protein is CASSWPTQGDEQFF. The CDR3 DNA reads as TGTGCCAGCAGTTGGCCAACCCAGGGCGATGAGCAGTTCTTC. The chain couples TRBV7-2 to TRBJ2-1, with D tentatively TRBD1 (5 bases). Trimming removed 6 bases from V and 8 bases from J, with 17 bases in between. Germline V CDR1 and CDR2: SGHTA, FQGNSA. The CDR3 has 14 amino acids.

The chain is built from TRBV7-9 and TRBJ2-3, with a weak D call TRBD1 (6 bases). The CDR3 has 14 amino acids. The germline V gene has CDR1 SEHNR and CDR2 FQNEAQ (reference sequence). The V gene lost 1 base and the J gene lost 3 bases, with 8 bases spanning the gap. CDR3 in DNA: TGTGCCAGCAGCTTAGTAGACAGGACAGATACGCAGTATTTT. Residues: CASSLVDRTDTQYF.

CDR3 bases: TGTGCCAGCAGTGAATTTACATACAATGAGCAGTTCTTC. It is translated as CASSEFTYNEQFF. The V call is TRBV9, the J call TRBJ2-1, with D unclear. Trimming took 5 bases from V and 4 from J, leaving 10 bases between them. CDR3 size: 13 residues. The germline V gene has CDR1 SGDLS and CDR2 YYNGEE.

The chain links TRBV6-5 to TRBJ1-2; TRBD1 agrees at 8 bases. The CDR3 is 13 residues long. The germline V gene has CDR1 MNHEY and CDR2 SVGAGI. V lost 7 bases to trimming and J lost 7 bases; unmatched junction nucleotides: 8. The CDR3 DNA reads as TGTGCCAGCACCGCCGAGACAGGGGTTGGCTACACCTTC. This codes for CASTAETGVGYTF.

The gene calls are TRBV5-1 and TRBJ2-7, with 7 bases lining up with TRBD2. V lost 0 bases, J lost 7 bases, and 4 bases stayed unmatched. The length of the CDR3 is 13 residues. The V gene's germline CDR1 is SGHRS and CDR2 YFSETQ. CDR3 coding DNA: TGCGCCAGCAGCTTGGAAGCGGGGCGTGAGCAGTACTTC. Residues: CASSLEAGREQYF.

CDR3 sequence reads: CASSQLKGAGELFF. The CDR3 nucleotides are TGTGCCAGCAGCCAGTTAAAGGGGGCCGGGGAGCTGTTTTTT. V and J are TRBV2 and TRBJ2-2, with D maybe TRBD1 (6 bases). Germline CDR1 is SNHLY and CDR2 is FYNNEI. The CDR3 totals 14 residues. V was cut by 6 bases and J by 6 bases, with 14 bases left in between.

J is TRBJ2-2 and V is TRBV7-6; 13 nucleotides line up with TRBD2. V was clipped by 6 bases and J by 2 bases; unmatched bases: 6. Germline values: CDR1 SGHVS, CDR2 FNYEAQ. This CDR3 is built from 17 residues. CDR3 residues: CASRQGLAGTNTGELFF. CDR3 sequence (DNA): TGTGCCAGCAGACAGGGACTAGCGGGGACTAACACCGGGGAGCTGTTTTTT.